One sample yielded the 14 T cell receptor beta chains listed below, sequenced in a study of blood T cell repertoires in COVID-19. Data came from immunoSEQ multiplex PCR; TCRdb stores just in-frame clones and leaves some out. The sample contains around 300,000 clones, approximately 90% of which appear only once. Specimen: peripheral blood. These receptor sequences come from a young woman with active or convalescent COVID-19.

The chain links TRBV19 to TRBJ1-2; TRBD1 might be the D (5 bases). Between the trimmed V and J ends, which lost 3 bases and 6 bases, there was a span of 20 bases. The germline V gene encodes CDR1 LNHDA and CDR2 SQIVND (reference sequence). The CDR3 is 16 amino acids. DNA of the CDR3: TGTGCCAGTAGTATTCCCGGTCGGGGGGACGGGGATGGCTACACCTTC. Residues: CASSIPGRGDGDGYTF. Variable domain in full (rest from reference TRBV19 and TRBJ1-2): DGGITQSPKYLFRKEGQNVTLSCEQNLNHDAMYWYRQDPGQGLRLIYYSQIVNDFQKGDIAEGYSVSREKKESFPLTVTSAQKNPTAFYLCASSIPGRGDGDGYTFGSGTRLTVV.

This clone was counted only a few times. J is TRBJ2-3 and V is TRBV5-1; 14 nucleotides line up with TRBD2. Germline V lookup: CDR1 SGHRS, CDR2 YFSETQ. This CDR3 comprises 19 residues. J gave up 6 bases and V 0 bases, and 12 bases lay outside the gene matches. CDR3 DNA: TGCGCCAGCAGCTTGGGGAGGACTAGCGGGGGGCCGGTAAGGGATACGCAGTATTTT. This codes for CASSLGRTSGGPVRDTQYF.

The chain links TRBV7-3 to TRBJ1-1; D is uncertain. V was shortened by 1 base and J by 4 bases, with 10 bases between the two germline ends. Germline assignment: CDR1 SGHTA and CDR2 FQGTGA. This CDR3 region has 14 residues. CDR3 sequence reads: CASSLNPGSTEAFF. The CDR3 bases are TGTGCCAGCAGCTTAAATCCCGGGAGCACTGAAGCTTTCTTT. The variable domain in full, with the rest retrieved from reference TRBV7-3 and TRBJ1-1, is GAGVSQTPSNKVTEKGKYVELRCDPISGHTALYWYRQSLGQGPEFLIYFQGTGAADDSGLPNDRFFAVRPEGSVSTLKIQRTERGDSAVYLCASSLNPGSTEAFFGQGTRLTVV.

The chain joins TRBV6-4 to TRBJ2-1; 12 bases fit TRBD1. CDR1 is MRHNA, CDR2 SNTAGT, per germline. Trimming at V came to 4 bases and at J to 7 bases, leaving 5 bases not matched to a gene. CDR3 size: 15 residues. The CDR3 nucleotides read TGTGCCAGCAGTGCCGGGACAGGGGGCCCGAATGAGCAGTTCTTC. Encoded protein: CASSAGTGGPNEQFF.

The chain uses TRBV19 and TRBJ1-1; D is uncertain. Trimming cost V 7 bases and J 0 bases, with 15 bases left between them. Per the germline V gene, CDR1 is LNHDA and CDR2 is SQIVND (reference sequence). The CDR3 extends over 15 amino acids. The CDR3 loop reads CASKDLGRMNTEAFF. CDR3 coding DNA: TGTGCCAGTAAGGACCTTGGGAGGATGAACACTGAAGCTTTCTTT. The full variable domain, rest sourced from reference TRBV19 and TRBJ1-1, is DGGITQSPKYLFRKEGQNVTLSCEQNLNHDAMYWYRQDPGQGLRLIYYSQIVNDFQKGDIAEGYSVSREKKESFPLTVTSAQKNPTAFYLCASKDLGRMNTEAFFGQGTRLTVV.

V gene TRBV10-1 combines with J gene TRBJ2-7, with 7 nucleotides matching TRBD1. Trimming at V came to 0 bases and at J to 3 bases, leaving 8 bases not matched to a gene. The CDR3 covers 16 residues. Germline CDR1 and CDR2: WNHNN and SYGVQD (reference sequence). CDR3 residues: CASSESIIGGRYEQYF. The CDR3 DNA reads as TGCGCCAGCAGTGAGTCGATTATAGGGGGCCGCTACGAGCAGTACTTC.

This clone appeared once. V gene TRBV7-2 combines with J gene TRBJ2-7; a possible D gene is TRBD1 (6 bases). Germline CDR1 reads SGHTA; CDR2 reads FQGNSA. The germline V and J ends were trimmed by 3 bases and 5 bases, with 17 bases remaining between them. This CDR3 is built from 15 residues. CDR3 in amino acids: CASSFSAGVAHEQYF. CDR3 DNA: TGTGCCAGCAGCTTTTCGGCAGGGGTGGCTCACGAGCAGTACTTC. The entire variable domain, with the rest obtained from reference TRBV7-2 and TRBJ2-7, is as follows: GAGVSQSPSNKVTEKGKDVELRCDPISGHTALYWYRQSLGQGLEFLIYFQGNSAPDKSGLPSDRFSAERTGGSVSTLTIQRTQQEDSAVYLCASSFSAGVAHEQYFGPGTRLTVT.

This clone was recorded only once. The chain couples TRBV7-9 to TRBJ1-1; no reliable D call. The V and J ends lost 3 bases and 1 base respectively, with 6 bases between them. The CDR3 loop spans 13 amino acids. Germline-derived CDR1 and CDR2 are SEHNR and FQNEAQ (reference sequence). CDR3 protein: CASSFFQNTEAFF. CDR3 nucleotides: TGTGCCAGCAGCTTTTTCCAGAACACTGAAGCTTTCTTT.

This CDR3 is CASSLAGGNEQFF. The CDR3 region has the DNA TGTGCCAGCAGCTTGGCCGGGGGAAATGAGCAGTTCTTC. The chain recombines TRBV5-6 with TRBJ2-1; perhaps TRBD2 as D (6 bases). V was cut by 0 bases and J by 7 bases, with 8 bases left in between. The V gene's germline CDR1 is SGHDT and CDR2 YYEEEE. CDR3 length: 13 amino acids.

The rearrangement links TRBV10-3 to TRBJ1-2; 8 bases line up with TRBD1. The germline gives CDR1 ENHRY, CDR2 SYGVKD. CDR3 length: 14 amino acids. J lost 2 bases, V lost 11 bases, and 10 bases had no gene match. CDR3 sequence (DNA): TGTGCCCACAAGGCACAGGGGGACAACTATGGCTACACCTTC. Residues: CAHKAQGDNYGYTF.

The CDR3 here is CARSFGGSRYNEQFF. The CDR3 nucleotides are TGTGCCAGAAGCTTCGGGGGGAGCCGTTACAATGAGCAGTTCTTC. The gene calls are TRBV5-3 and TRBJ2-1; 7 bases map to TRBD2. TRBV5-3 is filed as an ORF, its function uncertain. CDR3 length: 15 amino acids. V lost 2 bases and J lost 4; bases outside the gene matches: 6.

This chain connects TRBV11-3 to TRBJ2-6; TRBD1 matches at 8 bases. The CDR3 totals 16 residues. Germline CDR1 and CDR2: SGHNT and YENEEA. The J segment lost 2 bases and the V segment lost 4 bases, leaving 4 bases of the junction unmatched. CDR3 sequence reads: CASSSTGGAGANVLTF. CDR3 bases: TGTGCCAGCAGCTCAACAGGGGGTGCTGGGGCCAACGTCCTGACTTTC.

The chain combines TRBV28 with TRBJ1-2; 10 nucleotides match TRBD1. The CDR3 length is 16 residues. The germline V gene encodes CDR1 MDHEN and CDR2 SYDVKM. Trimming removed 6 bases from V and 5 bases from J; junction bases left unmatched: 12. CDR3 nucleotides: TGTGCCAGCAGCCCTATCCCGGGACAGGGGAATTATGGCTACACCTTC. Amino acid sequence: CASSPIPGQGNYGYTF.

The CDR3 is CASSALSGSGNTIYF. The CDR3 DNA reads as TGTGCCAGCAGTGCGCTCTCCGGCTCTGGAAACACCATATATTTT. V gene TRBV6-6 combines with J gene TRBJ1-3; D unresolved. Trimming left V 5 bases short and J 0 bases short, with 11 bases between. CDR1 is MNHNY and CDR2 is SVGAGI in the germline V gene (reference sequence). The CDR3 runs 15 residues.